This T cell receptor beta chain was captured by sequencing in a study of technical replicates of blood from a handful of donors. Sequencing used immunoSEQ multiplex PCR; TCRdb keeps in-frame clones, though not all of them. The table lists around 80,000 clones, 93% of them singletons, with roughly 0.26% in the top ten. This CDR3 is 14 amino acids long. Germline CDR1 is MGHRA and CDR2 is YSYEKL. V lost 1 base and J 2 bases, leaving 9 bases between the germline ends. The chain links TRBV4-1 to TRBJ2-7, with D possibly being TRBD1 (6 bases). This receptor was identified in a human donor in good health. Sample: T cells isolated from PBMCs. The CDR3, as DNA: TGCGCCAGCAGCCAAGGCAGGGGTACCTACGAGCAGTACTTC. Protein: CASSQGRGTYEQYF.